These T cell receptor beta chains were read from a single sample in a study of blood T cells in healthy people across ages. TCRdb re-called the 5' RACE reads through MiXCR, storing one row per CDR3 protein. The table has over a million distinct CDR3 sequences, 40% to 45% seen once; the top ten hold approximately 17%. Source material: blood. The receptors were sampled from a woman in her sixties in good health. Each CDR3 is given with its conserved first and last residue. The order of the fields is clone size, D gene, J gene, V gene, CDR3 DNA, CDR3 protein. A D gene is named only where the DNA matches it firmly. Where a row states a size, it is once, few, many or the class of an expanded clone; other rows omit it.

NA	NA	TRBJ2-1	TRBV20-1	TGCAATGCGCCCCGGAGGGGGGGGACCTACAATGAGCAGTTCTTC	CNAPRRGGTYNEQFF
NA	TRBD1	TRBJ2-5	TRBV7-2	TGTGCCAGCAGCGCGCAGACAGGGGGCTACGAGACCCAGTACTTC	CASSAQTGGYETQYF
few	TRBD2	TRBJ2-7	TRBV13	TGTGCCAGCAGCTCTGTTGCGGGAGGTTACAACTACGAGCAGTACTTC	CASSSVAGGYNYEQYF
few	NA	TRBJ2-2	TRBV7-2	TGTGCCAGCAGAGCGGCGGCGGTAGACACCGGGGAGCTGTTTTTT	CASRAAAVDTGELFF
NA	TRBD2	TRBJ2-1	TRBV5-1	TGCGCCAGCAGCCATTACGCTAGCGGGAGTATGTCCTACAATGAGCAGTTCTTC	CASSHYASGSMSYNEQFF
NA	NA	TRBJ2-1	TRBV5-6	TGTGCCAGCAGCTCATATCCGGGCGCTGTCTCCTACAATGAGCAGTTCTTC	CASSSYPGAVSYNEQFF
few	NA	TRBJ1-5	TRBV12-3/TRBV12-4	TGTGCCAGCAGCCCCATGGGCGGCTATCAGCCCCAGCATTTT	CASSPMGGYQPQHF
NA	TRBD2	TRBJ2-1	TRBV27	TGTGCCAGCAGAGCGCCGGGACTAGTTCTTGAGCAGTTCTTC	CASRAPGLVLEQFF
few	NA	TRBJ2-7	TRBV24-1	TGTGCCACCAGTGATTCGTTCCGGCTGGCCGAGCAGTACTTC	CATSDSFRLAEQYF
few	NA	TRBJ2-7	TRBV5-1	TGCGCCAGCAGCTTGGATGTAGCGGCTATGGGCTACGAGCAGTACTTC	CASSLDVAAMGYEQYF
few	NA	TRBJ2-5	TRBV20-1	TGCAGTGCTCCGCCGGGCCTCCCTCAGGGAGAGACCCAGTACTTC	CSAPPGLPQGETQYF
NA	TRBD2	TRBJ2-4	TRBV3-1	TGTGCCAGCAGCTCTCCGACTAGCGGGAAAAACATTCAGTACTTC	CASSSPTSGKNIQYF
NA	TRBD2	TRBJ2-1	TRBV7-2	TGTGCCAGCAGCTTAGAAATAGCGGGAGGGTTCTACAATGAGCAGTTCTTC	CASSLEIAGGFYNEQFF
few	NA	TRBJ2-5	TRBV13	TGTGCCAGCAGCCCGGGACAAAATATCCAAGAGACCCAGTACTTC	CASSPGQNIQETQYF
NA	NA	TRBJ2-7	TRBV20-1	TGCAGTGCTACACCTACACTAAACTCCTACGAGCAGTACTTC	CSATPTLNSYEQYF
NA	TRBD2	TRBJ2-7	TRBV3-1	TGTGCCAGCAGCCAAGAGTTGACTGGGCGCGGGAGCTCCTACAATGAGCAGTACTTC	CASSQELTGRGSSYNEQYF
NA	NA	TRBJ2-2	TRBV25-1	TGTGCCAGCAGTGTTTATCAGAGCTTTAACACCGGGGAGCTGTTTTTT	CASSVYQSFNTGELFF
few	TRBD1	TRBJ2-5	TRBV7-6	TGTGCCAGCAGCTCGGGACAGGGAGGAGGAGAGACCCAGTACTTC	CASSSGQGGGETQYF
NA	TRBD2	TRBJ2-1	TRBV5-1	TGCGCCAGCAGCCCGGGACTAGCGGGGGCCGACGGGCAGTTCTTC	CASSPGLAGADGQFF
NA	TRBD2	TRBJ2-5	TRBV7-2	TGTGCCAGCAGCCCTATGGGGGGACTAGGTCGGAGGGGGACCCAGTACTTC	CASSPMGGLGRRGTQYF
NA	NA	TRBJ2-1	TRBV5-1	TGCGCCAGCAGCTTCGTTGGCGGGCCTTACAATGAGCAGTTCTTC	CASSFVGGPYNEQFF
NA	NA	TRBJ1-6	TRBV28	TGTGCCAGCAGCCCCCGAGCGGGGGCGGGGTATAATTCACCCCTCCACTTT	CASSPRAGAGYNSPLHF
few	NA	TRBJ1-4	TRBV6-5	TGTGCCAGCAGTTTTCGGGCCCGGGGTGAAAAACTGTTTTTT	CASSFRARGEKLFF
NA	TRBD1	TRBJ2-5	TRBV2	TGTGCCAGCAGGAAAGGGGGCGCAGAGACCCAGTACTTC	CASRKGGAETQYF
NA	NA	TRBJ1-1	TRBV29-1	TGCAGCGTGTTCCTCACTGAAGCTTTCTTT	CSVFLTEAFF
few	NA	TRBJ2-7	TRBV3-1	TGTGCCAGCAGCTCGGACAGTTTCTACGAGCAGTACTTC	CASSSDSFYEQYF
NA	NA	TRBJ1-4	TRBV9	TGTGCCAGCAGCCTTAACAATCTAGGTGAAAAACTGTTTTTT	CASSLNNLGEKLFF
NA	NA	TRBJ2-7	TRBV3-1	TGTGCCAGCAGCCAAGATCAGGTTGCCTACGAGCAGTACTTC	CASSQDQVAYEQYF
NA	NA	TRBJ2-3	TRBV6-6	TGTGCCAGCAGTTACTTTGAGGGATCTGGAGATACGCAGTATTTT	CASSYFEGSGDTQYF
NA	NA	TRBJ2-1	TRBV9	TGTGCCAGCAGCCCAGGAGGACTTGTTACCTACAATGAGCAGTTCTTC	CASSPGGLVTYNEQFF
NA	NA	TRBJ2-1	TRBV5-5	TGTGCCAGCAGCCCGTGGAGTGGGAGCTCCTACAATGAGCAGTTCTTC	CASSPWSGSSYNEQFF
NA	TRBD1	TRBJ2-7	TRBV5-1	TGCGCCAGCAGCCCCGGGACAGGGGGAAGCAATGAGCAGTACTTC	CASSPGTGGSNEQYF
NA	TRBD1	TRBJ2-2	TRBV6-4	TGTGCCAGCAGAGGGGACAGCGCGAACACCGGGGAGCTGTTTTTT	CASRGDSANTGELFF
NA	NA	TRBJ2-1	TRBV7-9	TGTGCCAGCGATGGAAGCTCCTACAATGAGCAGTTCTTC	CASDGSSYNEQFF
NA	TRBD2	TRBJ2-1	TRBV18	TGTGCCAGCTCATCAGAGACTAGCGGGAGAGGGACTGAGCAGTTCTTC	CASSSETSGRGTEQFF
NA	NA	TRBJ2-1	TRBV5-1	TGCGCCAGCAGCTCTGTAGCGGATTCCTACAATGAGCAGTTCTTC	CASSSVADSYNEQFF
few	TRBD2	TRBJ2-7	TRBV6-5	TGTGCCAGCAGTTACGATGGGGGGAGGGCTGACGAGCAGTACTTC	CASSYDGGRADEQYF
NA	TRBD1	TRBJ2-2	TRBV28	TGTGCCAGCAGTGTACCGGGACAGGGGTTGGCCGGGGAGCTGTTTTTT	CASSVPGQGLAGELFF
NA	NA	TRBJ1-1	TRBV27	TGTGCCAGCGGACAGACGACAGGTATGAACACTGAAGCTTTCTTT	CASGQTTGMNTEAFF
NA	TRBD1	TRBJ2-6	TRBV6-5	TGTGCCAGCAGTTACCGTAGGACAGGGGTTAAGTCCTCTGGGGCCAACGTCCTGACTTTC	CASSYRRTGVKSSGANVLTF
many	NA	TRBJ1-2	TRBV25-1	TGTGCCAGCGGGGGACCAGGGAGCTATGGCTACACCTTC	CASGGPGSYGYTF
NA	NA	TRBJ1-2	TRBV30	TGTGCCTGGAGTGCCCAGGGATTTAACTATGGCTACACCTTC	CAWSAQGFNYGYTF
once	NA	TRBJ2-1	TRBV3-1	TGTGCCAGCAGCCGAGGACCGGATTCCTACAATGAGCAGTTCTTC	CASSRGPDSYNEQFF
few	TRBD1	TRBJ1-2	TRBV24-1	TGTGCCACCAGTGACCGGGACAGGCGGGGTGGCTACACCTTC	CATSDRDRRGGYTF
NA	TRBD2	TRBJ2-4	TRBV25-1	TGTGCCAGCAGTGAACCAGCCTCGGGACTAGGTGGAAACATTCAGTACTTC	CASSEPASGLGGNIQYF
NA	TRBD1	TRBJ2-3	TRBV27	TGTGCCAGCAGTTACAGGGGGCTGGATAGTAGCACAGATACGCAGTATTTT	CASSYRGLDSSTDTQYF
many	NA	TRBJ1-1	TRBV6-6	TGTGCCAGCAGTTACGTGGCCAACACTGAAGCTTTCTTT	CASSYVANTEAFF
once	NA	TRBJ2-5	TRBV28	TGTGCCAGCAGCCAGGTGACAGGGAGGCCTGAGCAGTACTTC	CASSQVTGRPEQYF
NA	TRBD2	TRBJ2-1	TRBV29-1	TGCAGCGTCTTGACGGGGACTAGCGGCCCCACAGAGCAGTTCTTC	CSVLTGTSGPTEQFF
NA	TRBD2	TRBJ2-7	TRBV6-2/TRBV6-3	TGTGCCAGCCGCAAGACTATAGCGGGAGTACACGAGCAGTACTTC	CASRKTIAGVHEQYF
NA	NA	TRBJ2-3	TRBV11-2	TGTGCCTGCAGCTTAATCTTTTCTAGCACAGATACGCAGTATTTT	CACSLIFSSTDTQYF
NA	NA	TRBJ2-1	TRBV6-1	TGTGCCAGCAGTGAATGGGACTCTCCATACAATGAGCAGTTCTTC	CASSEWDSPYNEQFF
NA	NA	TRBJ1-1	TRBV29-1	TGCAGCGTCGGCCTCAGGTTGGTTACTGAAGCTTTCTTT	CSVGLRLVTEAFF
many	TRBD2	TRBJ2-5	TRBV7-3	TGTGCCAGCAGTTGGACTAGCGGAGAGACCCAGTACTTC	CASSWTSGETQYF
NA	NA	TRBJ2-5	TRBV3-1	TGTGCCAGCAGCCTCTGGGACTTCAATGAGCAGTACTTC	CASSLWDFNEQYF
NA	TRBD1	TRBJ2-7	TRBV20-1	TGCAGTGCTAGAGGGGACAGGGACTACGAGCAGTACTTC	CSARGDRDYEQYF
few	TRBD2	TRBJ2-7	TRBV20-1	TGCAGTGCTAGAGATTTGGGAGGGTACTCCTACGAGCAGTACTTC	CSARDLGGYSYEQYF